This T cell receptor beta chain comes out of a study of blood T cell repertoires in COVID-19. Study-level background: Acute and convalescent COVID-19 samples came from the United States, Italy and Spain.

This CDR3 is built from 13 residues. Trimming cost V 7 bases and J 5 bases; bases outside gene matches: 8. Germline V gene data show CDR1 as SGHRS and CDR2 as YFSETQ. Some clones are missing from TCRdb's copy, which holds only in-frame ones; the method was immunoSEQ multiplex PCR. The table lists about 120,000 clones, around 87% of them singletons. The source of this sequence is a man between 65 and 85 years old with active or convalescent COVID-19. Sequenced sample: peripheral blood. The chain combines TRBV5-1 with TRBJ2-5; 7 positions match TRBD2. In nucleotides, the CDR3 is TGCGCCAGCCAACCCGTGGGGGGGGAGACCCAGTACTTC. Protein sequence: CASQPVGGETQYF.